This T cell receptor (beta chain) was sequenced during a study of vaccination effects on CD4 cells after COVID-19. V was trimmed by 0 bases and J by 1 base, leaving 9 bases between them. Per germline, CDR1 SGHTA and CDR2 FQGNSA. This CDR3 has 16 amino acids. The method was immunoSEQ multiplex PCR; TCRdb's version includes in-frame clones alone and lacks a portion of them. The sample contains fewer than 35,000 clones, 74% of which appear only once. As concerns this clone: Its antigen is as yet unknown.

Culture proceeded for nine to eleven days, and CD4+ T cells were then isolated. Either the BNT162b2 or mRNA-1273 vaccine was given to participants in two doses. The receptor was derived from a human donor who received a COVID-19 vaccine. The chain couples TRBV7-2 to TRBJ2-2; the D is unclear. Sequences were derived from CD4+ T cells from PBMCs cultured without peptide, sampled after COVID-19 vaccination. CDR3 sequence reads: CASSLARWENTGELFF. In nucleotides, the CDR3 is TGTGCCAGCAGCTTAGCGCGGTGGGAGAACACCGGGGAGCTGTTTTTT.